Listed here are 30 T cell receptor beta chains from one sample, sequenced in a study of technical replicates of blood from several donors. Some clones are missing from TCRdb's copy, which holds only in-frame ones; the method was immunoSEQ multiplex PCR. Among tens of thousands of clones listed, around 90% were seen once. Source material: PBMCs. These receptors were collected from a human donor in good health. Some clones in this sample may be carry-over from other donors' samples.

The chain uses TRBV6-5 and TRBJ2-7; 7 nucleotides align to TRBD1. This CDR3 is 14 amino acids long. The J segment lost 2 bases and the V segment lost 1 base, leaving 2 bases of the junction unmatched. Germline V gene lookup returns CDR1 MNHEY and CDR2 SVGAGI. The CDR3: CASSYFTGAYEQYF. CDR3 coding DNA: TGTGCCAGCAGTTACTTCACAGGGGCCTACGAGCAGTACTTC.

The gene calls are TRBV5-8 and TRBJ1-4; 10 nucleotides line up with TRBD1. J lost 7 bases, V lost 6 bases, and 9 bases had no gene match. This CDR3 contains 15 residues. CDR1 and CDR2 (germline): SGHTS, YDEGEE. The CDR3 nucleotides read TGTGCCAGCAACACCGGGACAGGGGACGTTGAAAAACTGTTTTTT. Translating it yields CASNTGTGDVEKLFF.

J is TRBJ1-3 and V is TRBV9, with 7 nucleotides matching TRBD1. In germline, CDR1 is SGDLS, CDR2 YYNGEE. The CDR3 has 14 residues. V gave up 2 bases and J gave up 4 bases; unmatched junction bases: 3. DNA of the CDR3: TGTGCCAGCAGCGTGTTGACAGGGGGAAACACCATATATTTT. Translating gives CASSVLTGGNTIYF. The full variable domain, completed using reference TRBV9 and TRBJ1-3, is DSGVTQTPKHLITATGQRVTLRCSPRSGDLSVYWYQQSLDQGLQFLIQYYNGEERAKGNILERFSAQQFPDLHSELNLSSLELGDSALYFCASSVLTGGNTIYFGEGSWLTVV.

V gene TRBV5-1 combines with J gene TRBJ2-3; TRBD2 matches at 13 bases. CDR1 is SGHRS, CDR2 YFSETQ, per germline. The CDR3 runs to 14 residues. V lost 2 bases to trimming and J lost 8 bases; unmatched junction nucleotides: 2. CDR3 coding DNA: TGCGCCAGCAGCTTTACTAGCGGGGGGGGTACGCAGTATTTT. Its translation is CASSFTSGGGTQYF.

The V call is TRBV9, the J call TRBJ2-5, with D unclear. This CDR3 is 17 amino acids long. Trimming took 0 bases from V and 2 from J, leaving 17 bases between them. In germline, CDR1 is SGDLS, CDR2 YYNGEE. The CDR3 sequence: CASSVGTGSGLQETQYF. CDR3 sequence (DNA): TGTGCCAGCAGCGTAGGAACTGGATCGGGTTTACAAGAGACCCAGTACTTC. The full variable domain, with the rest looked up from reference TRBV9 and TRBJ2-5, is DSGVTQTPKHLITATGQRVTLRCSPRSGDLSVYWYQQSLDQGLQFLIQYYNGEERAKGNILERFSAQQFPDLHSELNLSSLELGDSALYFCASSVGTGSGLQETQYFGPGTRLLVL.

In its sample, this clone was seen once. V is TRBV11-2 and J is TRBJ2-3, with a weak D call TRBD1 (6 bases). V lost 5 bases, J lost 4 bases, and 10 bases lay in between. The CDR3 consists of 13 residues. Germline lookup yields CDR1 SGHAT and CDR2 FQNNGV. CDR3 sequence (DNA): TGTGCCAGCAGCAGAACAGGGTCAGATACGCAGTATTTT. As protein: CASSRTGSDTQYF.

This rearrangement joins TRBV6-5 to TRBJ1-2; 7 nucleotides line up with TRBD1. This CDR3 spans 15 amino acids. The germline V gene has CDR1 MNHEY and CDR2 SVGAGI. The V gene end was trimmed by 5 bases and the J gene end by 0 bases; junction bases not matched to a gene: 6. Written as DNA, the CDR3 is TGTGCCAGCAGTCCCAAGGGGGCAGCTAACTATGGCTACACCTTC. Residues: CASSPKGAANYGYTF.

This chain joins TRBV19 and TRBJ1-6; 12 bases agree with TRBD1. The CDR3 has 18 residues. V lost 3 bases to trimming and J lost 7 bases; unmatched junction nucleotides: 10. CDR1 LNHDA and CDR2 SQIVND come from the germline V gene (reference sequence). Written as DNA, the CDR3 is TGTGCCAGTAGTATGACCGGGACAGGGGGCCTTGGGAATTCACCCCTCCACTTT. Translated: CASSMTGTGGLGNSPLHF.

V gene TRBV7-2 combines with J gene TRBJ2-6; D remains unclear. The germline CDR1 and CDR2 sequences are SGHTA and FQGNSA. Trimming removed 5 bases from V and 4 bases from J, with 12 bases in between. The CDR3 is 15 residues long. The CDR3 loop is CASSPFPRGANVLTF. CDR3 coding DNA: TGTGCCAGCAGCCCCTTTCCCCGGGGGGCCAACGTCCTGACTTTC. Looking up the rest from reference TRBV7-2 and TRBJ2-6 gives the full variable domain: GAGVSQSPSNKVTEKGKDVELRCDPISGHTALYWYRQSLGQGLEFLIYFQGNSAPDKSGLPSDRFSAERTGGSVSTLTIQRTQQEDSAVYLCASSPFPRGANVLTFGAGSRLTVL.

The chain uses TRBV7-3 and TRBJ2-1, with D perhaps matching TRBD1 (5 bases). There are 13 residues in the CDR3. Trimming stripped 6 bases from V and 6 bases from J, with 12 bases between. CDR1 SGHTA and CDR2 FQGTGA come from the germline V gene. CDR3 DNA sequence: TGTGCCAGCAGACAGGCCCCCGCCAATGAGCAGTTCTTC. Residues: CASRQAPANEQFF.

J is TRBJ1-1 and V is TRBV19; 7 bases align to TRBD1. Germline V gene lookup returns CDR1 LNHDA and CDR2 SQIVND (reference sequence). The CDR3 is 15 residues long. With 7 bases clipped from V and 0 bases from J, the junction kept 8 bases outside the gene matches. CDR3 loop: CASIPGGQMNTEAFF. CDR3 in DNA: TGTGCCAGTATCCCAGGGGGACAGATGAACACTGAAGCTTTCTTT.

V and J are TRBV30 and TRBJ1-1, with D possibly matching TRBD1 (6 bases). The germline V gene has CDR1 GTSNPN and CDR2 SVGIG (reference sequence). Trimming left V 0 bases short and J 0 bases short, with 8 bases between. The CDR3 sequence is 14 residues long. DNA of the CDR3: TGTGCCTGGAGTGTGGACAGCATGAACACTGAAGCTTTCTTT. Protein sequence: CAWSVDSMNTEAFF.

This clone appeared a single time. The gene calls are TRBV2 and TRBJ2-4; TRBD1 matches at 7 bases. J lost 2 bases, V lost 5 bases, and 9 bases had no gene match. The CDR3 length is 16 residues. Germline assignment: CDR1 SNHLY and CDR2 FYNNEI. DNA of the CDR3: TGTGCCAGCAGTAGGGACAGAGGGCCCACCAAAAACATTCAGTACTTC. It codes for CASSRDRGPTKNIQYF. Combining the CDR3 with reference TRBV2 and TRBJ2-4 gives the whole variable domain EPEVTQTPSHQVTQMGQEVILRCVPISNHLYFYWYRQILGQKVEFLVSFYNNEISEKSEIFDDQFSVERPDGSNFTLKIRSTKLEDSAMYFCASSRDRGPTKNIQYFGAGTRLSVL.

The CDR3 here is CASSRDRSNQPQHF. Written as DNA, the CDR3 is TGTGCCAGCAGCCGGGACAGGTCGAATCAGCCCCAGCATTTT. The genes are TRBV7-9 and TRBJ1-5; 8 nucleotides line up with TRBD1. V lost 5 bases, J lost 4 bases, and 4 bases stayed unmatched. Germline CDR1 is SEHNR and CDR2 is FQNEAQ (reference sequence). There are 14 residues in the CDR3.

V usage is TRBV5-5 and J usage is TRBJ2-7, with D possibly TRBD2 on 6 matching bases. The CDR3 runs 14 residues. CDR1 is SGHKS and CDR2 is YYEKEE in the germline V gene (reference sequence). The germline V and J ends were trimmed by 4 bases and 3 bases, with 14 bases remaining between them. The CDR3 is CASSQSWGVYEQYF. The CDR3 DNA is TGTGCCAGCAGCCAATCGTGGGGGGTCTACGAGCAGTACTTC.

In its sample, this clone was seen once. V usage is TRBV5-4 and J usage is TRBJ2-3; the match to TRBD2 covers 10 bases. Germline loops: CDR1 SGHNT, CDR2 YYREEE (reference sequence). J gave up 0 bases and V 3 bases, and 4 bases lay outside the gene matches. The CDR3 totals 16 residues. The CDR3 DNA reads TGTGCCAGCAGCTCCGTACTAGCGGGGAGCACAGATACGCAGTATTTT. Translated, it gives CASSSVLAGSTDTQYF.

The V call is TRBV19, the J call TRBJ1-1; TRBD1 is a possible D gene (5 bases). Germline CDR1 LNHDA, CDR2 SQIVND (reference sequence). This CDR3 contains 14 residues. Trimming cost V 6 bases and J 1 base, with 12 bases left between them. The CDR3 sequence is CASSQQVRNTEAFF. In nucleotides, the CDR3 is TGTGCCAGTAGCCAACAGGTGAGGAACACTGAAGCTTTCTTT.

The gene calls are TRBV4-3 and TRBJ1-5; a weak D match, TRBD1 (5 bases). With 1 base removed from V and 3 bases from J, the gap between germline ends came to 13 bases. The CDR3 runs 16 residues. CDR1 and CDR2 (germline): LGHNA, YSLEER. The CDR3 loop is CASSQVWRDPNQPQHF. CDR3 bases: TGCGCCAGCAGCCAAGTCTGGCGGGACCCCAATCAGCCCCAGCATTTT.

This clone appeared a few times. CDR3 nucleotides: TGTGCCAGTAGCACTCGTATCATGGGACAGGGCACCAACACTGAAGCTTTCTTT. Protein product: CASSTRIMGQGTNTEAFF. The rearrangement uses TRBV19 and TRBJ1-1, with 9 bases identical to TRBD1. J gave up 2 bases and V 6 bases, and 16 bases lay outside the gene matches. This CDR3 has 18 amino acids. Per germline, CDR1 LNHDA and CDR2 SQIVND (reference sequence).

This chain uses TRBV18 with TRBJ1-1, with no clear D. The CDR3 runs to 13 residues. V dropped 3 bases and J dropped 7 bases, with 12 bases sitting between them. Germline V gene data show CDR1 as KGHSH and CDR2 as LQKENI. The CDR3, as DNA: TGTGCCAGCTCACCGTCTGTCGGGAATGAAGCTTTCTTT. Protein sequence: CASSPSVGNEAFF.

The chain joins TRBV18 to TRBJ2-1, with 7 bases lining up with TRBD2. The CDR3 has 15 residues. Germline CDR1 KGHSH, CDR2 LQKENI. Trimming cost V 3 bases and J 7 bases; bases outside gene matches: 9. The CDR3 nucleotides read TGTGCCAGCTCACCTATGGGCACGGGGGGAAATGAGCAGTTCTTC. Residues: CASSPMGTGGNEQFF.

V is TRBV7-2 and J is TRBJ1-2; D uncertain. Germline loops: CDR1 SGHTA, CDR2 FQGNSA. This CDR3 spans 15 amino acids. V was clipped by 5 bases and J by 2 bases, with 15 bases between them. The CDR3 is CASSPQAAANYGYTF. In nucleotides, the CDR3 is TGTGCCAGCAGCCCTCAGGCCGCAGCAAACTATGGCTACACCTTC.

J is TRBJ1-1 and V is TRBV30; the D is unclear. CDR1 and CDR2 (germline): GTSNPN, SVGIG (reference sequence). The CDR3 is made up of 12 amino acids. Trimming took 5 bases from V and 1 from J, leaving 8 bases between them. The chain's CDR3 is CAWEQRNTEAFF. The CDR3 bases are TGTGCCTGGGAACAGAGGAACACTGAAGCTTTCTTT.

This clone was counted a single time. The V call is TRBV19, the J call TRBJ1-4; D call uncertain. The germline gives CDR1 LNHDA, CDR2 SQIVND (reference sequence). CDR3 size: 15 residues. Trimming left V 8 bases short and J 5 bases short, with 18 bases between. The CDR3: CASSPGRVANEKLFF. The CDR3 DNA is TGTGCCAGTTCCCCGGGGAGGGTTGCGAATGAAAAACTGTTTTTT.

The J gene is TRBJ2-5, the V gene TRBV9; 11 bases match TRBD2. Trimming took 3 bases from V and 5 from J; bases not matched to a gene: 9. The CDR3 runs to 16 residues. The V gene's germline CDR1 is SGDLS and CDR2 YYNGEE. CDR3 loop: CASSAPLAGGRETQYF. The CDR3 nucleotides read TGTGCCAGCAGCGCCCCCCTAGCGGGGGGCAGGGAGACCCAGTACTTC.

The rearrangement joins TRBV4-2 to TRBJ2-1; D is possibly TRBD1 (6 bases). This CDR3 contains 14 residues. Germline CDR1 reads LGHNA; CDR2 reads YNFKEQ. The V end was cut by 6 bases, the J end by 4 bases, with 13 bases between. This CDR3 reads CASSYTRGYNEQFF. The CDR3 DNA follows: TGTGCCAGCAGTTATACTAGGGGGTACAATGAGCAGTTCTTC.

This clone has just one count. The rearrangement links TRBV7-8 to TRBJ2-1; weak D call: TRBD1 (6 bases). The CDR3 sequence is 13 residues long. V was clipped by 0 bases and J by 7 bases, with 7 bases between them. Germline V gene sequence: CDR1 SGHVS, CDR2 FQNEAQ. The CDR3, as DNA: TGTGCCAGCAGCTTAGCAGGGGGTAATGAGCAGTTCTTC. This encodes CASSLAGGNEQFF. Together with reference TRBV7-8 and TRBJ2-1, the CDR3 gives the full variable domain: GAGVSQSPRYKVAKRGQDVALRCDPISGHVSLFWYQQALGQGPEFLTYFQNEAQLDKSGLPSDRFFAERPEGSVSTLKIQRTQQEDSAVYLCASSLAGGNEQFFGPGTRLTVL.

This sequence joins TRBV12-2 and TRBJ1-1; the table's TRBD1 call for D was not verified on the DNA. TRBV12-2 has pseudogene status. The CDR3 has 16 residues. In DNA, the CDR3 is TGTGCAAGTCGCTTAGTAGGGCAGGTGGGGCGTGCTGAAGCTTTCTTT. Protein: CASRLVGQVGRAEAFF.

The chain couples TRBV30 to TRBJ1-2; D is ambiguous. Germline V gene data show CDR1 as GTSNPN and CDR2 as SVGIG (reference sequence). This CDR3 has 12 amino acids. V was shortened by 5 bases and J by 2 bases, with 9 bases between the two germline ends. The CDR3 DNA reads TGTGCCTGGGGGAGGAGGAACTATGGCTACACCTTC. Translated: CAWGRRNYGYTF.

This chain links TRBV11-2 with TRBJ2-7, with 9 bases matching TRBD1. The CDR3 length is 12 residues. Germline values: CDR1 SGHAT, CDR2 FQNNGV. After removal of 4 bases from V and 5 bases from J, the junction contained 0 bases not matched to a gene. CDR3 nucleotides: TGTGCCAGCAGCTGGGACAGGGACGAGCAGTACTTC. This translates into CASSWDRDEQYF.